One and the same sample provided the 8 T cell receptor beta chains below, sequenced in a study of cytomegalovirus exposure and HLA in healthy donors. The PCR had 60 Vbeta and 13 Jbeta primers. Only in-frame clones appear in the TCRdb table, and some are missing; sequencing was by immunoSEQ multiplex PCR. This sample's clone table lists 150,000 to 200,000 clones. The sample consisted of PBMCs. These receptors originate from a man aged 30 to 45 in good health and CMV-seronegative.

V is TRBV11-3 and J is TRBJ2-7; 9 bases line up with TRBD1. V shed 0 bases, J shed 3 bases, and the junction held 3 bases outside the gene matches. Germline CDR1 and CDR2: SGHNT and YENEEA. The CDR3 covers 15 residues. The CDR3 sequence is CASSLEGTGLYEQYF. In nucleotides, the CDR3 is TGTGCCAGCAGCTTAGAGGGGACAGGGCTCTACGAGCAGTACTTC.

This chain connects TRBV7-2 to TRBJ1-3, with D tentatively TRBD1 (6 bases). Trimming left V 8 bases short and J 2 bases short, with 16 bases between. From germline, CDR1 is SGHTA and CDR2 FQGNSA. The CDR3 runs to 15 residues. CDR3 protein: CASRERQATGNTIYF. DNA of the CDR3: TGTGCCAGCCGGGAAAGACAGGCTACTGGAAACACCATATATTTT.

The V and J genes are TRBV19 and TRBJ2-7; 7 bases match TRBD1. Germline loops: CDR1 LNHDA, CDR2 SQIVND (reference sequence). This CDR3 region has 14 residues. V was clipped by 1 base and J by 5 bases; unmatched bases: 5. The CDR3 here is CASSIARTGHEQYF. The DNA of the CDR3 is TGTGCCAGTAGTATAGCCAGGACAGGCCACGAGCAGTACTTC.

The chain couples TRBV6-6 to TRBJ2-2; TRBD1 agrees at 10 bases. Germline-derived CDR1 and CDR2 are MNHNY and SVGAGI (reference sequence). J lost 7 bases, V lost 6 bases, and 11 bases had no gene match. The CDR3 runs to 16 residues. CDR3 amino acids: CASSDSDRGQGGELFF. CDR3 nucleotide sequence: TGTGCCAGCAGCGACAGTGACAGGGGGCAAGGCGGGGAGCTGTTTTTT.

This chain links TRBV5-1 with TRBJ2-1, with TRBD2 matching 8 bases. Germline trimming cut 4 bases from V and 6 bases from J; bases unmatched to any gene: 12. Germline CDR1 and CDR2: SGHRS and YFSETQ. The CDR3 runs 16 residues. The CDR3 DNA is TGCGCCAGCAGCCCGGACCCAACGACTAGCGCCAATGAGCAGTTCTTC. Protein: CASSPDPTTSANEQFF. Filled out from reference TRBV5-1 and TRBJ2-1, the complete variable domain reads KAGVTQTPRYLIKTRGQQVTLSCSPISGHRSVSWYQQTPGQGLQFLFEYFSETQRNKGNFPGRFSGRQFSNSRSEMNVSTLELGDSALYLCASSPDPTTSANEQFFGPGTRLTVL.

The gene calls are TRBV10-3 and TRBJ2-1; tentative D call: TRBD1 (5 bases). This CDR3 contains 12 residues. Looked up from germline, CDR1 is ENHRY and CDR2 is SYGVKD. With 4 bases removed from V and 6 bases from J, the gap between germline ends came to 7 bases. This CDR3 reads CAISAQGNEQFF. CDR3 bases: TGTGCCATCAGTGCGCAGGGCAATGAGCAGTTCTTC.

The chain employs TRBV10-3 and TRBJ1-4; no firm D call. V was trimmed by 6 bases and J by 12 bases, leaving 20 bases between them. CDR1 and CDR2 (germline): ENHRY, SYGVKD. The CDR3 has 14 residues. The CDR3 DNA is TGTGCCATCAGCCGCCGGGAGGGAACGGGAGAACTGTTTTTT. Its protein is CAISRREGTGELFF.

This chain links TRBV18 with TRBJ1-2, with 12 bases fitting TRBD1. Germline trimming cut 2 bases from V and 8 bases from J; bases unmatched to any gene: 12. Germline values: CDR1 KGHSH, CDR2 LQKENI. The CDR3 totals 17 residues. DNA for the CDR3: TGTGCCAGCTCACCAACCGGGACAGGGGGCCAACTCGCCGGCTACACCTTC. Residues: CASSPTGTGGQLAGYTF.